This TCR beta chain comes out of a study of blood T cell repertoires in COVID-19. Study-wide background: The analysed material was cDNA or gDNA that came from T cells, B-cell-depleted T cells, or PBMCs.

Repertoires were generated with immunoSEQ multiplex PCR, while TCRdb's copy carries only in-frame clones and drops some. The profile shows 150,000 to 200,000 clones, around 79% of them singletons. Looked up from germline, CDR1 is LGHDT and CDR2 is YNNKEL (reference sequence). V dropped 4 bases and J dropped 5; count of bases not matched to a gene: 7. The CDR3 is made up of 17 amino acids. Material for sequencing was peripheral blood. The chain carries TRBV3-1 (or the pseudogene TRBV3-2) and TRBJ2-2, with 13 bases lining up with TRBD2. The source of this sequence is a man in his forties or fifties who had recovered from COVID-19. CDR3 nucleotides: TGTGCCAGCAGCCCAAGAGGACTAGCGGGAGTAACCGGGGAGCTGTTTTTT. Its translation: CASSPRGLAGVTGELFF.